This note documents a single TCR beta chain sequence. This entry belongs to a study of cytotoxic CD8 clonotypes in ibrutinib-treated CLL. As for the study in general: The authors obtained response samples at a median of about 12 months of treatment, range 6 to 36.

Researchers set a sequencing depth target of 1 in 200,000 to 1 in 1 million T cells. The table came from immunoSEQ multiplex PCR; TCRdb's copy has only in-frame clones and leaves some out. The sample shows 9,500 to 14,000 clones, 81% of them seen only once. This CDR3 contains 12 residues. V lost 3 bases and J lost 4, with 7 bases in between. The germline gives CDR1 MNHNS, CDR2 SASEGT. The J gene is TRBJ2-7, the V gene TRBV6-1; no reliable D call. Specimen: PBMCs, collected at disease progression, from a patient treated with ibrutinib. The source of this sequence is a human donor with chronic lymphocytic leukemia. CDR3 loop: CASSDYLYEQYF. For the CDR3, the DNA is TGTGCCAGCAGTGACTACCTTTACGAGCAGTACTTC.